A single sample is the source of the 11 T cell receptor beta chains below, sequenced in a study of spatial heterogeneity in lung cancer. One entry per CDR3 protein, called by TCRdb with MiXCR from the 5' RACE reads. The repertoire consists of 8,000 to 10,000 distinct CDR3 sequences, with 20% to 25% occurring once and the leading ten covering 3.9%. The sample's time point: blood at routine non-recurrence follow-up after resection. This sample comprised PBMCs, obtained at follow-up. The receptors derive from a female donor with early-stage non-small cell lung cancer.

This clonotype has only a few counts. This chain connects TRBV28 to TRBJ2-3; 13 positions agree with TRBD2. This CDR3 is 18 amino acids long. Germline V lookup: CDR1 MDHEN, CDR2 SYDVKM. With V trimmed by 2 bases and J by 4 bases, 9 bases remained unmatched. The CDR3 region is CASSLARTSGRGADTQYF. In DNA form, the CDR3 reads TGTGCCAGCAGTTTAGCTCGGACTAGCGGGAGAGGGGCAGATACGCAGTATTTT. Together with reference TRBV28 and TRBJ2-3, the CDR3 gives the full variable domain: DVKVTQSSRYLVKRTGEKVFLECVQDMDHENMFWYRQDPGLGLRLIYFSYDVKMKEKGDIPEGYSVSREKKERFSLILESASTNQTSMYLCASSLARTSGRGADTQYFGPGTRLTVL.

The chain links TRBV29-1 to TRBJ2-7, with D perhaps TRBD2 (5 bases). The ends were cut back, 0 bases at V and 7 bases at J, with 7 bases in the middle. The length of the CDR3 is 11 residues. CDR1 and CDR2 from the germline V gene are SQVTM and ANQGSEA. The CDR3 DNA is TGCAGCGTTGAAGATAGGGAGGAGCAGTACTTC. It yields the protein CSVEDREEQYF.

The gene calls are TRBV7-2 and TRBJ2-1; 8 positions match TRBD1. The CDR3 contains 18 residues. Germline CDR1 is SGHTA and CDR2 is FQGNSA. V shed 5 bases and J 0 bases; nucleotides not matched to a gene: 12. The CDR3 DNA sequence: TGTGCCAGCAGCCCGCGGACAGGGAGGATAAGCTCCTACAATGAGCAGTTCTTC. It yields the protein CASSPRTGRISSYNEQFF.

In its sample, this clonotype was seen a few times. The chain combines TRBV19 with TRBJ2-2, with D tentatively TRBD1 or TRBD2 (6 bases each). Trimming took 7 bases from V and 2 from J, leaving 14 bases between them. The CDR3 runs 15 residues. CDR1 is LNHDA, CDR2 SQIVND, per germline (reference sequence). CDR3 sequence reads: CASTAGGHNTGELFF. The CDR3 DNA reads TGTGCCAGTACCGCCGGGGGCCACAACACCGGGGAGCTGTTTTTT.

In this sample, this clonotype turned up a few times. Written as DNA, the CDR3 is TGCGCCAGCAGCTTGGCGGGTAATCAGCCCCAGCATTTT. Translation gives CASSLAGNQPQHF. V gene TRBV5-1 combines with J gene TRBJ1-5; D is unresolved. Trimming took off 0 bases at V and 4 bases at J, with 5 bases between the two ends. The CDR3 has 13 residues. Germline CDR1 SGHRS, CDR2 YFSETQ. The entire variable domain, with the rest obtained from reference TRBV5-1 and TRBJ1-5, is as follows: KAGVTQTPRYLIKTRGQQVTLSCSPISGHRSVSWYQQTPGQGLQFLFEYFSETQRNKGNFPGRFSGRQFSNSRSEMNVSTLELGDSALYLCASSLAGNQPQHFGDGTRLSIL.

By sample share, this clonotype is medium-sized. The gene calls are TRBV11-2 and TRBJ1-1; TRBD1 matches at 8 bases. Germline CDR1 and CDR2: SGHAT and FQNNGV. The CDR3 contains 13 residues. J gave up 3 bases and V 5 bases, and 2 bases lay outside the gene matches. CDR3 DNA: TGTGCCAGCAGCACACAGGGGGACACTGAAGCTTTCTTT. Amino acid sequence: CASSTQGDTEAFF.

The chain joins TRBV6-2 or TRBV6-3 to TRBJ1-1, with 8 bases identical to TRBD1. The CDR3 has 16 residues. The germline CDR1 and CDR2 sequences are MNHEY and SVGEGT. Trimming took 5 bases from V and 0 from J; bases not matched to a gene: 8. The CDR3 is CASSIGTGDLNTEAFF. The CDR3 bases are TGTGCCAGCAGTATAGGGACAGGTGATTTGAACACTGAAGCTTTCTTT.

This clonotype is termed medium-sized. The V call is TRBV5-4, the J call TRBJ2-3, with 11 positions matching TRBD2. After removal of 3 bases from V and 4 bases from J, the junction contained 7 bases not matched to a gene. Germline V CDR1 and CDR2: SGHNT, YYREEE (reference sequence). The CDR3 is made up of 16 amino acids. CDR3 loop: CASSSPTSGVSDTQYF. The CDR3 DNA reads as TGTGCCAGCAGCTCACCGACTAGCGGGGTGTCAGATACGCAGTATTTT.

There are a few counts of this clonotype. J is TRBJ1-2 and V is TRBV5-1, with 7 bases that match TRBD1. The trim removed 3 bases at V and 2 bases at J, leaving 7 bases unmatched. The CDR3 consists of 15 residues. Germline loops: CDR1 SGHRS, CDR2 YFSETQ. The CDR3 coding sequence is TGCGCCAGCAGCTCTGCGACAGGGCCCAACTATGGCTACACCTTC. Translated, it gives CASSSATGPNYGYTF.

The table lists this clonotype with a few counts. The CDR3 DNA sequence: TGTGCCAGCAGCATCCCCGGGACTATCGATGAGCAGTTCTTC. Amino acids: CASSIPGTIDEQFF. The rearrangement links TRBV7-9 to TRBJ2-1; 7 bases are shared with TRBD2. There are 14 residues in the CDR3. The V gene's germline CDR1 is SEHNR and CDR2 FQNEAQ (reference sequence). V gave up 5 bases and J gave up 8 bases; unmatched junction bases: 9.

The chain joins TRBV5-1 to TRBJ2-7; D is possibly TRBD1 (5 bases). The V gene lost 2 bases and the J gene lost 5 bases, with 11 bases spanning the gap. Germline CDR1 SGHRS, CDR2 YFSETQ. The length of the CDR3 is 13 residues. In nucleotides, the CDR3 is TGCGCCAGCAGCTTAAGGACACCCCACGAGCAGTACTTC. This translates into CASSLRTPHEQYF.